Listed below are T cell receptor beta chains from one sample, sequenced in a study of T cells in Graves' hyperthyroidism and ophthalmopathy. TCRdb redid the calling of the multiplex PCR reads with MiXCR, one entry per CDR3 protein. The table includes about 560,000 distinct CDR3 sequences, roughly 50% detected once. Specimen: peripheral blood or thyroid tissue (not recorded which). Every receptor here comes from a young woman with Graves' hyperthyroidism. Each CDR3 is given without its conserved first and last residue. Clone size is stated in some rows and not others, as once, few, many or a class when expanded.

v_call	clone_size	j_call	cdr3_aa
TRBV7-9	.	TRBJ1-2	ASSLTGTGGVGYT
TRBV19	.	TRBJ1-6	ASSSPPGGRSPLH
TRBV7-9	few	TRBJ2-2	ASSSVDGTGELF
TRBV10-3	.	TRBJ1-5	ASSFPGHINSNQPQH
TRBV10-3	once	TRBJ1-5	AISPQPQH
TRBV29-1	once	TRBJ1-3	SVELLGNTIY
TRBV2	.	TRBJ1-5	ASSGHLDHQPQH
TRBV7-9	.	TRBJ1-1	AGSPGRGTEAF
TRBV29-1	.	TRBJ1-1	SLDETEAF
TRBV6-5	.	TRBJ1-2	ASSSRGGEYGYT
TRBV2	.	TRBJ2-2	ARAGTGLYVGTGELF
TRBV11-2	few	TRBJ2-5	ASSVERVRETQY
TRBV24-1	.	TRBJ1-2	ATSDFDRANGYT
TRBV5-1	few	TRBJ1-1	ASSWGTNTEAF
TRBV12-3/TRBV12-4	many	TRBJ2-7	ASSRTGQDYEQY
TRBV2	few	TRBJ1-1	ASSPWGNTEAF
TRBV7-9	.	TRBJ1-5	ASSQDRGRSRPQH
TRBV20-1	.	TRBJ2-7	SARVQAEYPYEQY
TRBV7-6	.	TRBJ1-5	ASSLTGFNQPQH
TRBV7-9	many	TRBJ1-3	ASRPNPTAGNTIY
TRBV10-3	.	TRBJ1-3	AISEQDGNYGYTIY
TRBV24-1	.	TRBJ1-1	ASRLTRNTEAF
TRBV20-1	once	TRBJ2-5	SEAAGLQETQY
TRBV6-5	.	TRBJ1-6	ASSYEAGNSPLH
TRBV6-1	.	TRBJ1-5	ASTRDRGRNQPQH
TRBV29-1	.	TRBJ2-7	SVETEQGLEQY
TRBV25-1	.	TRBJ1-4	ASSYNRAGYEKLF
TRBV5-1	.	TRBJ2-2	ASSFEGAGELF
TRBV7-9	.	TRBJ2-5	ASSLSFSGQETQY
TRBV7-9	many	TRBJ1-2	ASSLEALPDYGYT
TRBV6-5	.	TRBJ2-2	ASSRRIAGELF
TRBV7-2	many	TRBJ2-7	ASSAAYEQY
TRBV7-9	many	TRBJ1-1	ASSDQGNTEAF
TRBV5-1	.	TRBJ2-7	ASSLTSIYEQY
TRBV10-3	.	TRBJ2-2	AISEVQGDTGELF
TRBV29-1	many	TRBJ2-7	SVGTAYYEQY
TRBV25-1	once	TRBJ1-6	ASNPGSNSPLH
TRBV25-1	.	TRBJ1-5	ARQGASNQPQH
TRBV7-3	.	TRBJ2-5	ASSSSGGSQETQY
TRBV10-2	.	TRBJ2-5	ASSPPRATRETQY
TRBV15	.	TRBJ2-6	ATSGHGRSLANVLT
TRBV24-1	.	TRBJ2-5	ATSDSAGGEAQY
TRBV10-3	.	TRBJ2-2	APRPAGGLGGELF
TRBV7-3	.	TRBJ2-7	ASSLLGLAASYEQY
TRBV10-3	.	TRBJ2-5	AISEDQGETQY